The clone carrying this T cell receptor beta chain has only a few counts. V lost 5 bases, J lost 1 base, and 6 bases lay in between. Germline loops: CDR1 MNHEY, CDR2 SVGAGI. The CDR3 consists of 13 residues. The data are from a study of cytomegalovirus exposure and HLA in healthy donors. Libraries were prepared by immunoSEQ multiplex PCR; TCRdb keeps only in-frame clonotypes and omits some of them. The table shows about 140,000 clones, with approximately 94% occurring only once. The source is a young man in good health and CMV-seropositive. The sample was PBMCs. The chain carries TRBV6-5 and TRBJ1-5; D not certain. In nucleotides, the CDR3 is TGTGCCAGCAGTCCCAGGAGCAATCAGCCCCAGCATTTT. This sequence encodes CASSPRSNQPQHF.